These 30 T cell receptor beta chains were all obtained from the same sample, sequenced in a study of T cell repertoires in cytomegalovirus infection. TCRdb processed the reads anew with MiXCR; each CDR3 protein has one entry. This table holds under 150,000 distinct CDR3 sequences, roughly 9% found once. The sample was PBMCs. These receptor sequences come from a human donor in good health (CMV status not recorded). Some clones in this sample may be carry-over from other donors' samples.

The chain is built from TRBV28 and TRBJ1-1; D unresolved. With 10 bases removed from V and 1 base from J, the gap between germline ends came to 10 bases. The germline V gene encodes CDR1 MDHEN and CDR2 SYDVKM. This CDR3 comprises 12 residues. CDR3 in DNA: TGTGCCACTTCCACGACGAACACTGAAGCTTTCTTT. Its translation: CATSTTNTEAFF.

This clonotype came up many times. The CDR3, as DNA: TGTGCCAGCAGAACCAGGCAAGCAGGATACAATGAGCAGTTCTTC. Protein: CASRTRQAGYNEQFF. V and J are TRBV6-5 and TRBJ2-1; D unresolved. In germline, CDR1 is MNHEY, CDR2 SVGAGI. There are 15 residues in the CDR3. V was clipped by 6 bases and J by 4 bases, with 16 bases between them.

This clonotype showed up many times. V and J are TRBV15 and TRBJ2-1, with TRBD1 matching 7 bases. The ends lost 0 bases at V and 0 bases at J; junction bases unmatched: 8. Germline values: CDR1 LNHNV, CDR2 YYDKDF (reference sequence). The length of the CDR3 is 18 residues. The CDR3: CATSRDISDRSSYNEQFF. CDR3 DNA: TGTGCCACCAGCAGAGATATATCGGACAGGAGCTCCTACAATGAGCAGTTCTTC.

The sample holds a few counts of this clonotype. The chain employs TRBV9 and TRBJ2-1, with a weak D call TRBD2 (6 bases). V was trimmed by 0 bases and J by 4 bases, leaving 14 bases between them. CDR3 length equals 16 residues. The germline V gene has CDR1 SGDLS and CDR2 YYNGEE. The CDR3 here is CASSVEGSGAYNEQFF. CDR3 in DNA: TGTGCCAGCAGCGTAGAGGGTAGCGGCGCTTACAATGAGCAGTTCTTC. Combining the CDR3 with reference TRBV9 and TRBJ2-1 gives the whole variable domain DSGVTQTPKHLITATGQRVTLRCSPRSGDLSVYWYQQSLDQGLQFLIQYYNGEERAKGNILERFSAQQFPDLHSELNLSSLELGDSALYFCASSVEGSGAYNEQFFGPGTRLTVL.

V is TRBV20-1 and J is TRBJ2-7; the D gene is possibly TRBD2 (6 bases). Trimming stripped 3 bases from V and 2 bases from J, with 14 bases between. Germline V gene lookup returns CDR1 DFQATT and CDR2 SNEGSKA (reference sequence). CDR3 length: 14 residues. The DNA of the CDR3 is TGCAGTGCTAGTGCCGGGACGGGAGCCTACGAGCAGTACTTC. Protein product: CSASAGTGAYEQYF.

This clonotype was seen ten or more times. This chain connects TRBV2 to TRBJ2-4; no clear D. Germline CDR1 and CDR2: SNHLY and FYNNEI. Trimming pared 7 bases from V and 2 bases from J, leaving 15 bases between. This CDR3 contains 15 residues. CDR3 protein: CASTTDERSKNIQYF. The DNA for the CDR3 is TGTGCCAGCACCACGGATGAACGGTCCAAAAACATTCAGTACTTC.

This chain joins TRBV11-2 and TRBJ2-7; perhaps TRBD2 as D (7 bases). This CDR3 contains 14 residues. CDR1 and CDR2 from the germline V gene are SGHAT and FQNNGV. Between the trimmed V and J ends, which lost 3 bases and 5 bases, there was a span of 14 bases. The CDR3 loop is CASSLGGGRDEQYF. The CDR3 coding sequence is TGTGCCAGCAGCTTGGGGGGGGGCCGGGACGAGCAGTACTTC.

This clonotype was seen at least ten times. The chain carries TRBV7-9 and TRBJ1-3, with D possibly being TRBD1 (5 bases). The CDR3 spans 14 residues. Per the germline V gene, CDR1 is SEHNR and CDR2 is FQNEAQ (reference sequence). Between the trimmed V and J ends, which lost 4 bases and 4 bases, there was a span of 11 bases. DNA for the CDR3: TGTGCCAGCAGCTCCGGGGCGAAAGGAAACACCATATATTTT. It translates to CASSSGAKGNTIYF. The complete variable domain, with remaining parts taken from reference TRBV7-9 and TRBJ1-3, reads DTGVSQNPRHKITKRGQNVTFRCDPISEHNRLYWYRQTLGQGPEFLTYFQNEAQLEKSRLLSDRFSAERPKGSFSTLEIQRTEQGDSAMYLCASSSGAKGNTIYFGEGSWLTVV.

This clonotype was seen more than once but under ten times. J is TRBJ2-7 and V is TRBV7-3; 7 nucleotides agree with TRBD1. The CDR3 totals 13 residues. The V gene's germline CDR1 is SGHTA and CDR2 FQGTGA. V was clipped by 4 bases and J by 3 bases; unmatched bases: 3. CDR3 sequence (DNA): TGTGCCAGCAGCTCGAGGACAGGCTACGAGCAGTACTTC. Its translation: CASSSRTGYEQYF.

This clonotype was recorded at least ten times. The chain is built from TRBV12-3 or TRBV12-4 and TRBJ2-3, with D perhaps matching TRBD2 (6 bases). The ends were cut back, 6 bases at V and 9 bases at J, with 19 bases in the middle. There are 14 residues in the CDR3. Here the CDR3 reads CASSSGLSWNTQYF. The CDR3 nucleotides read TGTGCCAGCAGCTCCGGACTAAGCTGGAACACGCAGTATTTT.

This clonotype came up many times. The V and J genes are TRBV12-5 and TRBJ1-2; a possible D gene is TRBD1 (5 bases). CDR3 length equals 12 residues. Trimming removed 10 bases at V and 3 bases at J, with 12 bases between. Germline V CDR1 and CDR2: LGHNT, FRNRAP. The CDR3 DNA sequence: TGTGCTACACCCCGGGGGGACTATGGCTACACCTTC. Amino acids: CATPRGDYGYTF.

This clonotype was observed at least ten times. The chain employs TRBV6-6 and TRBJ2-3; D is uncertain. V was cut by 0 bases and J by 2 bases, with 15 bases left in between. The germline V gene has CDR1 MNHNY and CDR2 SVGAGI (reference sequence). This CDR3 comprises 17 residues. The CDR3 is CASSYSVDGYPTDTQYF. The CDR3 nucleotides read TGTGCCAGCAGTTACTCTGTGGACGGGTACCCCACAGATACGCAGTATTTT.

This chain joins TRBV13 and TRBJ1-6; 7 positions agree with TRBD1. CDR3 length: 15 amino acids. Germline CDR1 is PRHDT and CDR2 is FYEKMQ (reference sequence). V trimming: 6 bases; J trimming: 8 bases; junction bases outside the gene matches: 10. The CDR3 DNA is TGTGCCAGCAGTTCAACCGGGCAGGGGGATTCACCCCTCCACTTT. Residues: CASSSTGQGDSPLHF. Drawing the rest from reference TRBV13 and TRBJ1-6, the complete variable domain is AAGVIQSPRHLIKEKRETATLKCYPIPRHDTVYWYQQGPGQDPQFLISFYEKMQSDKGSIPDRFSAQQFSDYHSELNMSSLELGDSALYFCASSSTGQGDSPLHFGNGTRLTVT.

This clonotype has a count of ten or more. The V gene is TRBV7-8, the J gene TRBJ1-2, with TRBD1 identical over 9 bases. The V segment lost 5 bases and the J segment 4 bases; nucleotides outside the gene matches: 11. CDR3 length equals 16 residues. Looked up from germline, CDR1 is SGHVS and CDR2 is FQNEAQ. The CDR3 loop reads CASSARQGEAFYGYTF. The CDR3 coding sequence is TGTGCCAGCAGCGCCCGACAGGGGGAAGCCTTCTATGGCTACACCTTC.

This clonotype showed up many times. V is TRBV28 and J is TRBJ2-5; D is undetermined. This CDR3 region has 15 residues. With 3 bases removed from V and 3 bases from J, the gap between germline ends came to 14 bases. Germline loops: CDR1 MDHEN, CDR2 SYDVKM. The CDR3 spells CASSFLAAQKETQYF. The CDR3 DNA reads TGTGCCAGCAGTTTCTTGGCAGCTCAAAAAGAGACCCAGTACTTC.

This clonotype occurred many times. The genes are TRBV5-6 and TRBJ2-3; 8 nucleotides align to TRBD1. The germline gives CDR1 SGHDT, CDR2 YYEEEE. Trimming removed 5 bases from V and 4 bases from J; junction bases left unmatched: 6. The CDR3 spans 14 residues. Written as DNA, the CDR3 is TGTGCCAGCAGACACGACAGGGGCGCAGATACGCAGTATTTT. Its protein is CASRHDRGADTQYF.

There are many counts of this clonotype. The genes are TRBV2 and TRBJ2-2; the D gene is possibly TRBD2 (5 bases). The CDR3 contains 14 residues. Trimming took 5 bases from V and 6 from J, leaving 13 bases between them. Germline CDR1 reads SNHLY; CDR2 reads FYNNEI. The DNA of the CDR3 is TGTGCCAGCAGTTTAATGGGAGTCCCCGGGGAGCTGTTTTTT. It encodes CASSLMGVPGELFF.

This clonotype was seen more than once but under ten times. The V and J genes are TRBV29-1 and TRBJ1-1; 12 bases agree with TRBD1. The CDR3 has 16 amino acids. J was trimmed by 4 bases and V by 4 bases; bases with no gene match: 10. CDR1 and CDR2 (germline): SQVTM, ANQGSEA. CDR3 coding DNA: TGCAGCGTTGCCCGGGACAGGGGGCTACGGGGCACTGAAGCTTTCTTT. As protein: CSVARDRGLRGTEAFF.

The chain couples TRBV20-1 to TRBJ1-2, with TRBD1 as a possible D gene (6 bases). Germline V gives CDR1 DFQATT, CDR2 SNEGSKA (reference sequence). The CDR3 is made up of 14 amino acids. CDR3 amino acids: CSGGGGGWVYGYTF. The CDR3 DNA reads as TGCAGCGGGGGGGGGGGCGGATGGGTCTATGGCTACACCTTC.

This clonotype was observed at least ten times. The genes are TRBV7-9 and TRBJ2-7, with D possibly matching TRBD2 (6 bases). V was cut by 4 bases and J by 3 bases, with 10 bases left in between. The CDR3 contains 13 residues. CDR1 and CDR2 (germline): SEHNR, FQNEAQ (reference sequence). The chain's CDR3 is CASSSGDRYEQYF. CDR3 bases: TGTGCCAGCAGCTCGGGGGACCGCTACGAGCAGTACTTC. Complete variable domain (other parts from reference TRBV7-9 and TRBJ2-7): DTGVSQNPRHKITKRGQNVTFRCDPISEHNRLYWYRQTLGQGPEFLTYFQNEAQLEKSRLLSDRFSAERPKGSFSTLEIQRTEQGDSAMYLCASSSGDRYEQYFGPGTRLTVT.

This clonotype appeared many times. This rearrangement joins TRBV7-2 to TRBJ2-4; TRBD2 aligns across 11 bases. The CDR3 loop spans 20 amino acids. The junction had 14 bases not matched to a gene; V was cut back by 4 bases and J by 0 bases. Germline V gene data show CDR1 as SGHTA and CDR2 as FQGNSA. Written as DNA, the CDR3 is TGTGCCAGCAGCTCCGGCCGTCTAGCGGGGGGACACCTAGCCAAAAACATTCAGTACTTC. Translated: CASSSGRLAGGHLAKNIQYF.

The chain couples TRBV5-5 to TRBJ2-1, with 10 nucleotides matching TRBD1. The germline CDR1 and CDR2 sequences are SGHKS and YYEKEE (reference sequence). J gave up 10 bases and V 0 bases, and 13 bases lay outside the gene matches. The CDR3 length is 17 residues. CDR3 nucleotides: TGTGCCAGCAGCTTGGAACCGGGACAGGGGTCGTTCCGCGAGCAGTTCTTC. As protein: CASSLEPGQGSFREQFF.

This clonotype was detected ten times or more. J is TRBJ2-3 and V is TRBV28, with D possibly being TRBD2 (5 bases). In germline, CDR1 is MDHEN, CDR2 SYDVKM. The CDR3 extends over 18 amino acids. Trimming took 5 bases from V and 0 from J, leaving 21 bases between them. The CDR3 sequence is CASSTPVGSATSTDTQYF. The CDR3 DNA reads as TGTGCCAGCAGTACCCCCGTTGGGAGTGCCACTAGCACAGATACGCAGTATTTT.

The V and J genes are TRBV20-1 and TRBJ2-1; 9 bases line up with TRBD2. The germline gives CDR1 DFQATT, CDR2 SNEGSKA (reference sequence). The CDR3 length is 15 residues. V shed 5 bases, J shed 3 bases, and the junction held 8 bases outside the gene matches. CDR3 amino acids: CSASGLAKIYNEQFF. In DNA form, the CDR3 reads TGCAGTGCTTCGGGACTAGCAAAAATCTACAATGAGCAGTTCTTC.

The sample holds a few counts of this clonotype. The chain carries TRBV14 and TRBJ1-5; 7 bases fit TRBD1. There are 15 residues in the CDR3. Germline V gene data show CDR1 as SGHDN and CDR2 as FVKESK. V trimming: 1 base; J trimming: 1 base; junction bases outside the gene matches: 1. CDR3 residues: CASSQGQGSNQPQHF. As DNA, the CDR3 is TGTGCCAGCAGCCAAGGACAGGGAAGCAATCAGCCCCAGCATTTT.

This clonotype was seen many times. CDR3 sequence: CAISDGQFTDTQYF. CDR3 DNA sequence: TGTGCCATCAGTGATGGACAGTTCACAGATACGCAGTATTTT. The V call is TRBV10-3, the J call TRBJ2-3; weak D call: TRBD1 (6 bases). The V gene lost 3 bases and the J gene lost 2 bases, with 9 bases spanning the gap. The germline V gene encodes CDR1 ENHRY and CDR2 SYGVKD. The CDR3 runs 14 residues.

The chain employs TRBV20-1 and TRBJ1-5; TRBD1 is a possible D gene (5 bases). Germline CDR1 reads DFQATT; CDR2 reads SNEGSKA (reference sequence). The CDR3 extends over 14 amino acids. Trimming took 5 bases from V and 7 from J, leaving 18 bases between them. CDR3 loop: CSALRGKSDQPQHF. DNA of the CDR3: TGCAGTGCTCTCCGGGGCAAAAGCGACCAGCCCCAGCATTTT.

The chain combines TRBV12-3 or TRBV12-4 with TRBJ1-1; D remains unclear. The V end was cut by 7 bases, the J end by 0 bases, with 15 bases between. CDR3 length equals 15 residues. CDR3 DNA sequence: TGTGCCAGCACCCAGAGGGCACGGTTGAACACTGAAGCTTTCTTT. Protein product: CASTQRARLNTEAFF.

This clonotype was seen many times. The genes are TRBV27 and TRBJ2-1; D may be TRBD2 (5 bases). V was pared by 1 base and J by 10 bases, with 11 bases between. Germline values: CDR1 MNHEY, CDR2 SMNVEV (reference sequence). The CDR3 totals 13 residues. In DNA form, the CDR3 reads TGTGCCAGCAGTTTATGGAGGACGCAAGAGCAGTTCTTC. It specifies CASSLWRTQEQFF.

This clonotype was observed at least ten times. The chain has TRBV6-4 and TRBJ2-2; D is unresolved. The CDR3 runs to 14 residues. Trimming cost V 4 bases and J 3 bases, with 9 bases left between them. CDR1 and CDR2 (germline): MRHNA, SNTAGT. Here the CDR3 DNA reads TGTGCCAGCAGTGTGGCAGTACACACCGGGGAGCTGTTTTTT. As protein: CASSVAVHTGELFF.